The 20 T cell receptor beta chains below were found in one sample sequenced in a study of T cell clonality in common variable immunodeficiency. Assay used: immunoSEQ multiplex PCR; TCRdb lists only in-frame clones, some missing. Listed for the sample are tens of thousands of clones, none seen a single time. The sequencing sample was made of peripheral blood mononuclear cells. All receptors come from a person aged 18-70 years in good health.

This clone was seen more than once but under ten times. The CDR3 sequence: CASSDRGGGGETQYF. CDR3 DNA, as far as it was read: TGTGCCAGCAGTGATCGGGGCGGAGGGGGGGAGACG. The J gene is TRBJ2-3, the V gene TRBV2; D is perhaps TRBD2 (7 bases). From the germline J gene comes the end of the CDR3, since the read stops 3 residues before it. Per germline, CDR1 SNHLY and CDR2 FYNNEI. This CDR3 has 15 amino acids.

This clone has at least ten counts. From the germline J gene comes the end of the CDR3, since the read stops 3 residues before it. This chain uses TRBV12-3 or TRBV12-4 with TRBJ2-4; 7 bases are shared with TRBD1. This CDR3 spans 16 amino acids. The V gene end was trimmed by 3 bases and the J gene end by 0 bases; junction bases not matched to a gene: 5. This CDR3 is CASSFRRGIAKNIQYF. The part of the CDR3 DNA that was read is TGTGCCAGCAGTTTCCGCAGGGGGATAGCCAAAAACATT.

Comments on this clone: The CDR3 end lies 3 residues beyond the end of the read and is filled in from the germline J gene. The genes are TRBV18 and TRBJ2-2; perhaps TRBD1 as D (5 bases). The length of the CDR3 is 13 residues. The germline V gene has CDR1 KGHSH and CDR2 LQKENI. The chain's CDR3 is CASSPTGNEKLFF. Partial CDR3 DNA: TGTGCCAGCTCACCTACAGGAAATGAAAAG.

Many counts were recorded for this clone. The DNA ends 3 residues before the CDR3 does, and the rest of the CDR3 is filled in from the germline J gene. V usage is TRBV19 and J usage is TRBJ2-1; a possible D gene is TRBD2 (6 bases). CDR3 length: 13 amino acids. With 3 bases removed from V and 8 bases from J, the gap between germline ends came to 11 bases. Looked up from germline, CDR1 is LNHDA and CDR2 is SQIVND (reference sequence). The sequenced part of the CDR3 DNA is TGTGCCAGTAGTATTAGCGGTAGTCATGAG. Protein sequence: CASSISGSHE. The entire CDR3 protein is CASSISGSHEQFF.

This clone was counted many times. The CDR3 is CASSPGQGVTEAFF. The part of the CDR3 DNA that was read is TGCGCCAGCAGCCCGGGACAGGGGGTTACTGAA. The chain combines TRBV5-1 with TRBJ1-1, with 11 bases identical to TRBD1. The CDR3 end falls 3 residues outside the read, so it is completed with the germline J gene. V gave up 4 bases and J gave up 5 bases; unmatched junction bases: 4. CDR1 and CDR2 (germline): SGHRS, YFSETQ. This CDR3 contains 14 residues.

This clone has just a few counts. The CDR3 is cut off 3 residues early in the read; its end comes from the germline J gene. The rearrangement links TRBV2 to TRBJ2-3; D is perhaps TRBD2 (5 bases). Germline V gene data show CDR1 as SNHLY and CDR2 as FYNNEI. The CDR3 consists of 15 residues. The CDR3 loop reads CASSEAGEGNQPQYF. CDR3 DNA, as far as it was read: TGTGCCAGCAGTGAAGCAGGTGAGGGCAATCAGCCG.

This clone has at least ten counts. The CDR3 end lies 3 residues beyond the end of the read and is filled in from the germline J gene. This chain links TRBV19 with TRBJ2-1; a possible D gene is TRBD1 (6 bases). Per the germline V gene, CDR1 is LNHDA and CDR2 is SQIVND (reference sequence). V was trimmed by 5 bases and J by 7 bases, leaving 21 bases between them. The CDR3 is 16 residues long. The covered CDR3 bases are TGTGCCAGTAGTTCAGGACCCCCGGAGAGGGGGAATGAG. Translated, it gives CASSSGPPERGNE. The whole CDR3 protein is CASSSGPPERGNEQFF.

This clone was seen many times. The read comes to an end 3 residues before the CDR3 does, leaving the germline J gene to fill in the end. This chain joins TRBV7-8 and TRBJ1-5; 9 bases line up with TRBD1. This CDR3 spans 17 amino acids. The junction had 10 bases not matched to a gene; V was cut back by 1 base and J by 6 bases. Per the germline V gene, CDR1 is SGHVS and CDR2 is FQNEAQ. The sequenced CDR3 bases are TGTGCCAGCAGCTTAGGGTATGGGACAGGGTTGAGTCAGCCC. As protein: CASSLGYGTGLSQP. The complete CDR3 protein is CASSLGYGTGLSQPQHF. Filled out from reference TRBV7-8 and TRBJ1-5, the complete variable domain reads GAGVSQSPRYKVAKRGQDVALRCDPISGHVSLFWYQQALGQGPEFLTYFQNEAQLDKSGLPSDRFFAERPEGSVSTLKIQRTQQEDSAVYLCASSLGYGTGLSQPQHFGDGTRLSIL.

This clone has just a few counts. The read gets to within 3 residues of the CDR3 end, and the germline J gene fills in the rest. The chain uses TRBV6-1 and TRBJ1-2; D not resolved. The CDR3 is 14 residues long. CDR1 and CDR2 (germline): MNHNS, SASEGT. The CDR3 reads CASSEGAGLDTYTF. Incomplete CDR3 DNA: TGTGCCAGCAGTGAAGGGGCTGGACTGGATACC.

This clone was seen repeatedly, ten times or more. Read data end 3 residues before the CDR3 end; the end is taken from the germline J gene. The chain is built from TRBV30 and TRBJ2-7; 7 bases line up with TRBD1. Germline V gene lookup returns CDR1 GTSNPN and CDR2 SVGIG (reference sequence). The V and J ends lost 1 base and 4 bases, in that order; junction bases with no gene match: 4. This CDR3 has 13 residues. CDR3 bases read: TGTGCCTGGAGTGCCGGGACAGTTTACGAG. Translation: CAWSAGTVYE. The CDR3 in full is CAWSAGTVYEQYF.

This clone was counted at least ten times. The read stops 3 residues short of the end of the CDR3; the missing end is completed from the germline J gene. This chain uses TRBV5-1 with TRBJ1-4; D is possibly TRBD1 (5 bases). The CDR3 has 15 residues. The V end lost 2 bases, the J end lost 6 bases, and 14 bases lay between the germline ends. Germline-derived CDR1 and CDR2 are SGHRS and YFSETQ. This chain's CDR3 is CASSFGGFVDEKLFF. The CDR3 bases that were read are TGCGCCAGCAGCTTTGGGGGGTTTGTGGATGAAAAA. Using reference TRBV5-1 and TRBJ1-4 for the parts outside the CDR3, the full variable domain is KAGVTQTPRYLIKTRGQQVTLSCSPISGHRSVSWYQQTPGQGLQFLFEYFSETQRNKGNFPGRFSGRQFSNSRSEMNVSTLELGDSALYLCASSFGGFVDEKLFFGSGTQLSVL.

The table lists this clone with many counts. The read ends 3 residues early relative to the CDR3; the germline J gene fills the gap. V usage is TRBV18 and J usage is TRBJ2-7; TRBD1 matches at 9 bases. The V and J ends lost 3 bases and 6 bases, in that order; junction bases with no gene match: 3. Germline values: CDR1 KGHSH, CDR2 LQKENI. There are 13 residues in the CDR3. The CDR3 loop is CASSPGQGSEQYF. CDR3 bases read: TGTGCCAGCTCACCGGGACAGGGTTCCGAG.

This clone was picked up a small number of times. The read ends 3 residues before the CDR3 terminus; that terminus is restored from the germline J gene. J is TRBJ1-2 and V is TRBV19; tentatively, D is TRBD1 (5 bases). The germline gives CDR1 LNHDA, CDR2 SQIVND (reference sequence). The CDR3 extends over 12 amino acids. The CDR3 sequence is CASSVSGGIYTF. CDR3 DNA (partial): TGTGCCAGTAGTGTTAGCGGGGGGATC.

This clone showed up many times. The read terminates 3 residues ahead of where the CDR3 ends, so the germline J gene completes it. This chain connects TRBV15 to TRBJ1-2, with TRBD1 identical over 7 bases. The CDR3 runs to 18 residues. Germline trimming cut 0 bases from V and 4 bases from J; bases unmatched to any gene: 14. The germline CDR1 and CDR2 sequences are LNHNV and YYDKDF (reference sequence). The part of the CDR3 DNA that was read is TGTGCCACCAGCAGAGATGGAAGGGACAGTAACCTCGTCTATGGC. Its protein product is CATSRDGRDSNLVYG. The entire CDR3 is CATSRDGRDSNLVYGYTF.

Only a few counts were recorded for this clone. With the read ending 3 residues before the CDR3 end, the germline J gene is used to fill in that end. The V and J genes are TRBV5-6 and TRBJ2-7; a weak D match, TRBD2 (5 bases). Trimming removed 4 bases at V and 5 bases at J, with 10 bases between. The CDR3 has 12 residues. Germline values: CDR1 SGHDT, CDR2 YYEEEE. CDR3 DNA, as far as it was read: TGTGCCAGCAGCCCCCCCGGGGACGAG. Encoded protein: CASSPPGDE. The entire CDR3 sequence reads CASSPPGDEQYF.

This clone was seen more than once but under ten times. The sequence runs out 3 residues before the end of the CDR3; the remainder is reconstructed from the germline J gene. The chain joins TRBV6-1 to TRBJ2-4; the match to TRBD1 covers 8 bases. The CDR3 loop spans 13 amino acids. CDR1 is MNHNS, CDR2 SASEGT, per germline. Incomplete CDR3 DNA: TGTGCCAGCAGTGTAGACAGGGGAAATGGT. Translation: CASSVDRGNG. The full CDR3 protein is CASSVDRGNGQYF.

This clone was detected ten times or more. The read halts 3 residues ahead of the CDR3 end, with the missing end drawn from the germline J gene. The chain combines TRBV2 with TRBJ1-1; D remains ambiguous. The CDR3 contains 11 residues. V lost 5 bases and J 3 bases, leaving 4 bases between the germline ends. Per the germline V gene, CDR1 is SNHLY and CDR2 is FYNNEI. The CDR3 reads CASSRDTEAFF. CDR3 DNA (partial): TGTGCCAGCAGTCGGGACACTGAA.

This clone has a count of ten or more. Incomplete CDR3 DNA: TGTGCCAGCTCAAGAGAACAGGGGGTCCGGCGAGAGACC. It is translated as CASSREQGVRRET. The full CDR3 reads CASSREQGVRRETQYF. The rearrangement joins TRBV18 to TRBJ2-5; 8 bases fit TRBD1. The CDR3 end is not reached by the read, which stops 3 residues before it; the germline J gene fills it in. The CDR3 contains 16 residues. The trim removed 5 bases at V and 4 bases at J, leaving 12 bases unmatched. Germline V gene sequence: CDR1 KGHSH, CDR2 LQKENI.

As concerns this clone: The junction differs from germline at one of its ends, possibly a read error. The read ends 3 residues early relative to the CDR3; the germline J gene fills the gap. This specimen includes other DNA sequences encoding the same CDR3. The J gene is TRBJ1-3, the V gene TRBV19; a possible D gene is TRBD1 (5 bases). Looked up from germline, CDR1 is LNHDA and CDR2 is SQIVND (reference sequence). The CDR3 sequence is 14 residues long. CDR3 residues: CASSGTNSGNTIYF. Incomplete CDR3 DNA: TGTGCCAGCTCCGGGACTAACTCTGGAAACACG.

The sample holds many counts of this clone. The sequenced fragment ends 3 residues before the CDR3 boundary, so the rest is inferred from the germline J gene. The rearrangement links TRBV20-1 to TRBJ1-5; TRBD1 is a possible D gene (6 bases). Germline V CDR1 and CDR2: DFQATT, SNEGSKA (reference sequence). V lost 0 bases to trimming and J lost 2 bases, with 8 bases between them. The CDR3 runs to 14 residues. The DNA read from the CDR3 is TGCAGTGCTAGAGACAGGGGAGGCAATCAGCCC. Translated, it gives CSARDRGGNQP. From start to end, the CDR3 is CSARDRGGNQPQHF.